Listed below are T cell receptor beta chains from one sample, sequenced in a study of blood T cell repertoires in COVID-19. Data came from immunoSEQ multiplex PCR; TCRdb stores just in-frame clones and leaves some out. This sample has 400,000 to 550,000 clones, with nearly 90% found just once. The sequencing input was PBMCs or T cells enriched from blood (not recorded which). The receptors originated from a woman under 30 with acute COVID-19. Both conserved end residues are part of each CDR3. D genes are given only for firm matches. Not every row has a clone size; where given, it reads once, few, many or a size class.

CDR3nt | CDR3aa | d_gene | v_gene | abundance | j_gene
TGTGCCATCGCGGGGGACACTGAAGCTTTCTTT | CAIAGDTEAFF | NA | TRBV10-3 | NA | TRBJ1-1
TGTGCCAGCAGTTACCTAACTAGCGGGATCGACGAGCAGTACTTC | CASSYLTSGIDEQYF | TRBD2 | TRBV6-5 | NA | TRBJ2-7
TGTGCTAGTGGTTTGTCCGGGGGAAACACCATATATTTT | CASGLSGGNTIYF | NA | TRBV12-5 | NA | TRBJ1-3
TGTGCCAGCAGAGGACAGGGTTTGGGTTCACCCCTCCACTTT | CASRGQGLGSPLHF | TRBD1 | TRBV9 | NA | TRBJ1-6
TGTGCCAGCAGCTTGAGGGGACAAGGCAATCAGCCCCAGCATTTT | CASSLRGQGNQPQHF | NA | TRBV5-5 | once | TRBJ1-5
TGTGCCAGCAGTCGAGACGCGGGATCGAACACCGGGGAGCTGTTTTTT | CASSRDAGSNTGELFF | NA | TRBV6-2/TRBV6-3 | NA | TRBJ2-2
TGTGCCAGTAGTATTTCGGGGGTACATGAGCAGTTCTTC | CASSISGVHEQFF | NA | TRBV19 | NA | TRBJ2-1
TGCGCCAGCAGCTTGAGCGGCAGCGATCAGCCCCAGCATTTT | CASSLSGSDQPQHF | NA | TRBV5-1 | NA | TRBJ1-5
TGTGCTAGTGGTTTGGCCTCGATAGCGGGACCCTCCTACAATGAGCAGTTCTTC | CASGLASIAGPSYNEQFF | TRBD2 | TRBV12-5 | NA | TRBJ2-1
TGTGCCAGCAGCTTAGAACGAGGATATGGCTACACCTTC | CASSLERGYGYTF | NA | TRBV7-2 | few | TRBJ1-2
TGCAGCGTTGGGAGCCAGGGGCCCCCTTACGAGCAGTACTTC | CSVGSQGPPYEQYF | NA | TRBV29-1 | NA | TRBJ2-7
TGTGCCAGCAGCGCCAGGGATAGCTCCTACAATGAGCAGTTCTTC | CASSARDSSYNEQFF | NA | TRBV9 | NA | TRBJ2-1
TGTGCCAGCAGCTTAGGGACAGGGGTGATTGAGCAGTTCTTC | CASSLGTGVIEQFF | TRBD1 | TRBV7-2 | NA | TRBJ2-1
TGCGCCAGCAGCCGGACTAGCGGGAGCTACAATGAGCAGTTCTTC | CASSRTSGSYNEQFF | TRBD2 | TRBV4-3 | NA | TRBJ2-1
TGTGCCAGCAGCCAATATAAAGGACAGGGCGATATGAACACTGAAGCTTTCTTT | CASSQYKGQGDMNTEAFF | TRBD1 | TRBV4-2 | NA | TRBJ1-1
TGTGCCAGCAGTACCGTAGCCGTTGAAAAACTGTTTTTT | CASSTVAVEKLFF | NA | TRBV28 | NA | TRBJ1-4
TGTGCCAGCAGTTTATCCGGGGACAATCAGCCCCAGCATTTT | CASSLSGDNQPQHF | NA | TRBV27 | NA | TRBJ1-5
TGTGCCAGCAGCCGCGCGGTCTCGGGGAACACCGGGGAGCTGTTTTTT | CASSRAVSGNTGELFF | NA | TRBV5-6 | once | TRBJ2-2
TGCGCCAGCAGGGGACCGGGAGTTTCATCGCAAGAGACCCAGTACTTC | CASRGPGVSSQETQYF | NA | TRBV5-1 | NA | TRBJ2-5
TGTGCCAGCAGCCTCGGGGTGTCAGATACGCAGTATTTT | CASSLGVSDTQYF | NA | TRBV3-1/TRBV3-2 | NA | TRBJ2-3
TGTGCCAGCAGCCGCCTTGGGGCGGAGGGGAGAGAGACCCAGTACTTC | CASSRLGAEGRETQYF | NA | TRBV5-4 | NA | TRBJ2-5
TGTGCCAGCAGCCCGGGACAGGGTGCAGATACGCAGTATTTT | CASSPGQGADTQYF | TRBD1 | TRBV7-9 | NA | TRBJ2-3
TGTGCCAGCAGCCAAGATCGGGGGGATCAGCCCCAGCATTTT | CASSQDRGDQPQHF | NA | TRBV4-2 | NA | TRBJ1-5
TGTGCCAGCAGGTGGACAGCAGGGGAAAAACTGTTTTTT | CASRWTAGEKLFF | NA | TRBV6-5 | once | TRBJ1-4
TGTGCCAGCAGCTTAGATTATTCGGGTGCCTATGGCTACACCTTC | CASSLDYSGAYGYTF | NA | TRBV7-2 | few | TRBJ1-2
TGTGCCAGCAGTTTGGACAGGTTAAACGAGCAGTACTTC | CASSLDRLNEQYF | TRBD1 | TRBV27 | NA | TRBJ2-7
TGTGCCAGCAGCCAAGAACGGACAGGAATCCTTCGAGGGGCCAACGTCCTGACTTTC | CASSQERTGILRGANVLTF | TRBD1 | TRBV14 | NA | TRBJ2-6
TGTGCCAGCAGTTTTGGGGCGGGAAGAGGCTACACCTTC | CASSFGAGRGYTF | NA | TRBV12-3/TRBV12-4 | NA | TRBJ1-2
TGTGCCAGCGGAGTAGCGGGGAACTCCTACGAGCAGTACTTC | CASGVAGNSYEQYF | TRBD2 | TRBV6-5 | once | TRBJ2-7
TGTGCCAGCAGTTTATCGGGACAGGGGCGAACCCAATATAATTCACCCCTCCACTTT | CASSLSGQGRTQYNSPLHF | TRBD1 | TRBV27 | NA | TRBJ1-6
TGTGCCAGCAGCCCTACCTCAGGGGGCCTGGGCAATCAGCCCCAGCATTTT | CASSPTSGGLGNQPQHF | TRBD1 | TRBV27 | once | TRBJ1-5
TGTGCCAGCAGCCCATTTGGGACAGGGGAATCACCCCTCCACTTT | CASSPFGTGESPLHF | TRBD1 | TRBV9 | NA | TRBJ1-6
TGTGCCAGCAGCTTACTGACAGGGTCCTATGGCTACACCTTC | CASSLLTGSYGYTF | TRBD1 | TRBV7-8 | NA | TRBJ1-2
TGTGCCAGCAGTTCCGGGACAGCCTCCTACGAGCAGTACTTC | CASSSGTASYEQYF | TRBD1 | TRBV28 | NA | TRBJ2-7
TGTGCCAGCACCTCAGACAGCTACGAGCAGTACTTC | CASTSDSYEQYF | NA | TRBV2 | NA | TRBJ2-7
TGCGCCAGCAGCTTGGCCAGGGATGTTTCGAATGAGCAGTTCTTC | CASSLARDVSNEQFF | NA | TRBV5-1 | NA | TRBJ2-1
TGTGCCAGCAGCCTCCCCCGGAGTAGTTCGAGCTCCTACAATGAGCAGTTCTTC | CASSLPRSSSSSYNEQFF | NA | TRBV9 | NA | TRBJ2-1
TGTGCCAGCAGAAGGCGGTCCGGACAGGGGAACTATGGCTACACCTTC | CASRRRSGQGNYGYTF | TRBD1 | TRBV2 | once | TRBJ1-2
TGCGCCAGCAGTTTGGCTCGCCCAGGGGCAGGAAACACCATATATTTT | CASSLARPGAGNTIYF | NA | TRBV5-1 | NA | TRBJ1-3
TGTGCCAGCAGCCAACAGATGAACACTGAAGCTTTCTTT | CASSQQMNTEAFF | NA | TRBV7-9 | NA | TRBJ1-1
TGTGCCAGCAGTGCTAGCATGAACACTGAAGCTTTCTTT | CASSASMNTEAFF | NA | TRBV27 | NA | TRBJ1-1
TGTGCCAGCAGCCCCCCACTAGCGATCCGCACAGATACGCAGTATTTT | CASSPPLAIRTDTQYF | TRBD2 | TRBV11-3 | NA | TRBJ2-3
TGTGCCTGGAGTGTTGGGTCAGGTAGCAATCAGCCCCAGCATTTT | CAWSVGSGSNQPQHF | NA | TRBV30 | NA | TRBJ1-5
TGTGCCAGCAGCTTAGTCGGGACAGGGAGTATGAGTGGTGGAAACACCATATATTTT | CASSLVGTGSMSGGNTIYF | TRBD1 | TRBV13 | NA | TRBJ1-3
TGTGCCAGTAGTAAGGGGAACCCTAACTATGGCTACACCTTC | CASSKGNPNYGYTF | NA | TRBV19 | NA | TRBJ1-2
TGTGCCAGCAGACCAGGTTACTCCTACGAGCAGTACTTC | CASRPGYSYEQYF | NA | TRBV6-5 | few | TRBJ2-7
TGTGCCAGTGAAGGGACAGGGTTCTACGAGCAGTACTTC | CASEGTGFYEQYF | TRBD1 | TRBV2 | NA | TRBJ2-7
TGCGCCAGCAGCCAAGATAGATGGCGGGAGGCAGGGACCGGGGAGCTGTTTTTT | CASSQDRWREAGTGELFF | TRBD2 | TRBV4-3 | NA | TRBJ2-2
TGTGCCAGCAGAGATCGACTAGTTAAGTACTTC | CASRDRLVKYF | NA | TRBV2 | NA | TRBJ2-5
TGTGCCAGCAGCGCCCAACAGGGATCCTACGAGCAGTACTTC | CASSAQQGSYEQYF | NA | TRBV7-2 | NA | TRBJ2-7
TGTGCCAGCAGCTTGGGCGGGGACTACACCGGGGAGCTGTTTTTT | CASSLGGDYTGELFF | NA | TRBV5-4 | NA | TRBJ2-2
TGTGCCAGCAGTTTCGTCGGGGGGGGCACCTACAATGAGCAGTTCTTC | CASSFVGGGTYNEQFF | TRBD2 | TRBV2 | NA | TRBJ2-1
TGTGCCAGCAGCTCGGGACAGGGAGGTAATCAGCCCCAGCATTTT | CASSSGQGGNQPQHF | TRBD1 | TRBV7-9 | NA | TRBJ1-5
TGTGCCAGCAGTAACTTCAGGGGGAAGTTTACCGGGGAGCTGTTTTTT | CASSNFRGKFTGELFF | TRBD1 | TRBV19 | NA | TRBJ2-2
TGTGCCAGCAGCGCGCCCAGGGTCGGCTACACCTTC | CASSAPRVGYTF | NA | TRBV7-9 | NA | TRBJ1-2
TGCGCCAGCAGCCGACAGGGGATCAGCTGGTACCAAGAGACCCAGTACTTC | CASSRQGISWYQETQYF | TRBD1 | TRBV5-1 | few | TRBJ2-5